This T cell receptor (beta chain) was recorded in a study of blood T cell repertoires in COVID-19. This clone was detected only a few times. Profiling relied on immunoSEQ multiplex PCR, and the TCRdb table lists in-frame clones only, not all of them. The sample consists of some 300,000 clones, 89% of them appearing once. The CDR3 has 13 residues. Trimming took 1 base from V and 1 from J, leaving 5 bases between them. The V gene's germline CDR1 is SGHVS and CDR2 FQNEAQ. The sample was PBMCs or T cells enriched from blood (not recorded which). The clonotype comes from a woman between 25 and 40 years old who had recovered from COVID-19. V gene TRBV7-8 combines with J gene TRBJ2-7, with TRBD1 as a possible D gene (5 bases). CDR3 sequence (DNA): TGTGCCAGCAGCTTAGACAGGTCCTACGAGCAGTACTTC. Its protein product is CASSLDRSYEQYF.